The 8 T cell receptor beta chains below were found in one sample sequenced in a study of a mutant IDH1 vaccine in newly diagnosed glioma. Their antigens remain unidentified. Time point here: week 5, during vaccination. Alongside topical imiquimod, each dose of vaccine comprised 300 ug of mutant IDH1 20-mer peptide. Sequencing was performed with immunoSEQ multiplex PCR; in TCRdb, only in-frame clones are kept and a portion is missing. This sample has 70,000 to 100,000 clones; more than 85% occur once, and the top ten carry roughly 0.6%. Sequencing used PBMCs, obtained from a glioma patient whose treatment included an IDH1 peptide vaccine. Receptor source: a woman between 50 and 59 years old with glioma.

In DNA, the CDR3 is TGTGCCAGCAGCTTATACCGGGGACAGGGGGTTCAAGAGACCCAGTACTTC. Encoded protein: CASSLYRGQGVQETQYF. V usage is TRBV7-3 and J usage is TRBJ2-5, with 11 bases identical to TRBD1. J was trimmed by 2 bases and V by 2 bases; bases with no gene match: 7. Germline CDR1 SGHTA, CDR2 FQGTGA. This CDR3 spans 17 amino acids.

The rearrangement uses TRBV28 and TRBJ1-5, with a possible D match to TRBD1 (6 bases). The CDR3 spans 15 residues. Trimming stripped 0 bases from V and 2 bases from J, with 8 bases between. Germline V gene data show CDR1 as MDHEN and CDR2 as SYDVKM. DNA of the CDR3: TGTGCCAGCAGTTTATGGGCAGGGGGCAATCAGCCCCAGCATTTT. This encodes CASSLWAGGNQPQHF. Drawing the rest from reference TRBV28 and TRBJ1-5, the complete variable domain is DVKVTQSSRYLVKRTGEKVFLECVQDMDHENMFWYRQDPGLGLRLIYFSYDVKMKEKGDIPEGYSVSREKKERFSLILESASTNQTSMYLCASSLWAGGNQPQHFGDGTRLSIL.

The V and J genes are TRBV7-9 and TRBJ2-3, with 8 positions matching TRBD1. The trim removed 1 base at V and 6 bases at J, leaving 3 bases unmatched. The CDR3 extends over 14 amino acids. In germline, CDR1 is SEHNR, CDR2 FQNEAQ (reference sequence). CDR3 in amino acids: CASSLGTGLDTQYF. The CDR3 DNA reads as TGTGCCAGCAGCTTAGGGACAGGGTTGGATACGCAGTATTTT.

The J gene is TRBJ1-5, the V gene TRBV6-1, with a weak D call TRBD1 (6 bases). The CDR3 is 16 amino acids. V was trimmed by 4 bases and J by 1 base, leaving 14 bases between them. Germline-derived CDR1 and CDR2 are MNHNS and SASEGT. The CDR3 spells CASSAPTGRSNQPQHF. Here the CDR3 DNA reads TGTGCCAGCAGTGCTCCGACAGGACGGAGCAATCAGCCCCAGCATTTT.

The chain uses TRBV28 and TRBJ2-7; 7 nucleotides line up with TRBD1. The CDR3 contains 14 residues. J was trimmed by 3 bases and V by 4 bases; bases with no gene match: 6. Germline V gene lookup returns CDR1 MDHEN and CDR2 SYDVKM. DNA of the CDR3: TGTGCCAGCAGTTCGGCAGGGGGTTTCTACGAGCAGTACTTC. It yields the protein CASSSAGGFYEQYF.

The rearrangement uses TRBV5-6 and TRBJ2-5, with 7 positions matching TRBD1. CDR3 length: 17 amino acids. The trim removed 1 base at V and 5 bases at J, leaving 14 bases unmatched. The germline V gene encodes CDR1 SGHDT and CDR2 YYEEEE. The CDR3 sequence is CASSLLGGQSEGETQYF. CDR3 DNA sequence: TGTGCCAGCAGCTTGTTAGGGGGACAGTCTGAGGGGGAGACCCAGTACTTC.

J is TRBJ2-7 and V is TRBV27; the D gene is possibly TRBD1 (6 bases). In germline, CDR1 is MNHEY, CDR2 SMNVEV (reference sequence). V lost 2 bases, J lost 0 bases, and 14 bases lay in between. This CDR3 is 16 amino acids long. CDR3 residues: CASSLRRQASSYEQYF. The DNA for the CDR3 is TGTGCCAGCAGTTTACGCCGACAGGCGAGCTCCTACGAGCAGTACTTC.

This clone has only a few counts. The chain recombines TRBV6-1 with TRBJ1-5, with D tentatively TRBD1 (5 bases). Germline CDR1 MNHNS, CDR2 SASEGT. The V end was cut by 7 bases, the J end by 9 bases, with 16 bases between. CDR3 length equals 13 residues. Written as DNA, the CDR3 is TGTGCCAGCAACCTCCGGGGGGTAGGGCCCCAGCATTTT. Protein product: CASNLRGVGPQHF.